Reported below is one T cell receptor beta chain. CDR3 length equals 15 residues. Germline lookup yields CDR1 MNHNS and CDR2 SASEGT. Trimming shortened V by 6 bases and J by 4 bases, and 18 bases separated the two germline ends. This sample is part of a study of T cells in Graves' hyperthyroidism and ophthalmopathy. Patients aged 18 to 65 had newly diagnosed hyperthyroidism of under 2 months' duration. Researchers amplified the TCR beta CDR3 regions from RNA transcripts. The HTBI primer set drove a first-round RT-PCR of the TCR CDR3. Each CDR3 protein is one row after TCRdb ran MiXCR on the multiplex PCR reads. The sample shows about 560,000 distinct CDR3 sequences, 15% to 19% of them seen only once.

The sequenced material came from blood. The rearrangement joins TRBV6-1 to TRBJ2-5, with a tentative D call TRBD1 (7 bases). The sequence was collected from a woman aged 25 to 45 with Graves' hyperthyroidism. CDR3 loop: CASRSAGGTGETQYF. The CDR3 DNA is TGTGCCAGCAGATCGGCAGGGGGGACCGGAGAGACCCAGTACTTC.